This passage covers 20 T cell receptor beta chains from one sample sequenced in a study of blood T cell repertoires in COVID-19. Generated by immunoSEQ multiplex PCR, the TCRdb table keeps only in-frame clones and is missing some. The sample consists of about 180,000 clones, about four fifths of them appearing once. The sample consisted of peripheral blood. Receptors were obtained from a woman between 65 and 79 years old with COVID-19, enrolled during active disease.

The chain links TRBV21-1 to TRBJ2-1; TRBD1, as called in the table, went unchecked against the DNA. TRBV21-1 is a known pseudogene. The CDR3 covers 13 residues. CDR3 DNA sequence: TGTGCCAGCCCCTTAGGGGTGGTTGGTGAGCAGTTCTTC. Protein product: CASPLGVVGEQFF.

This chain links TRBV2 with TRBJ2-5, with TRBD2 matching 7 bases. This CDR3 is 13 amino acids long. V lost 3 bases and J lost 9; bases outside the gene matches: 7. CDR1 and CDR2 from the germline V gene are SNHLY and FYNNEI. The CDR3: CASSDWGEGAQYF. CDR3 bases: TGTGCCAGCAGTGATTGGGGGGAGGGCGCCCAGTACTTC.

V and J are TRBV6-1 and TRBJ1-1; 9 nucleotides match TRBD1. Trimming removed 4 bases from V and 3 bases from J; junction bases left unmatched: 9. This CDR3 has 16 amino acids. Germline V gives CDR1 MNHNS, CDR2 SASEGT. The CDR3 protein is CASSALPGQGYTEAFF. CDR3 in DNA: TGTGCCAGCAGTGCATTACCGGGACAGGGCTACACTGAAGCTTTCTTT.

This clone was detected a few times. This chain uses TRBV9 with TRBJ2-1; 8 nucleotides align to TRBD2. This CDR3 spans 19 amino acids. J lost 0 bases, V lost 4 bases, and 15 bases had no gene match. Germline V gene lookup returns CDR1 SGDLS and CDR2 YYNGEE. CDR3 bases: TGTGCCAGCAGCCCGGGACTAGGACGAATTTTGGCCTCCTACAATGAGCAGTTCTTC. It specifies CASSPGLGRILASYNEQFF.

This sequence joins TRBV15 and TRBJ2-1; perhaps TRBD1 as D (7 bases). The V end lost 4 bases, the J end lost 4 bases, and 17 bases lay between the germline ends. Germline lookup yields CDR1 LNHNV and CDR2 YYDKDF (reference sequence). The CDR3 consists of 16 residues. Here the CDR3 DNA reads TGTGCCACCAGCACCCAGGGGGGCGGGGCTTACAATGAGCAGTTCTTC. Translated: CATSTQGGGAYNEQFF.

The rearrangement links TRBV4-2 to TRBJ2-6, with D possibly matching TRBD1 (6 bases). V gave up 3 bases and J gave up 1 base, with 22 bases separating them. Germline V gene lookup returns CDR1 LGHNA and CDR2 YNFKEQ. The CDR3 spans 20 residues. The CDR3 DNA sequence: TGTGCCAGCAGCCAGGCTGCAGGGGCAGGAACAATTTCTGGGGCCAACGTCCTGACTTTC. Its translation: CASSQAAGAGTISGANVLTF.

The V call is TRBV5-1, the J call TRBJ1-4; 8 positions agree with TRBD1. Germline V gene data show CDR1 as SGHRS and CDR2 as YFSETQ. There are 14 residues in the CDR3. V trimming: 1 base; J trimming: 7 bases; junction bases outside the gene matches: 3. As DNA, the CDR3 is TGCGCCAGCAGCTTGTCAGGGGGCGGTGAAAAACTGTTTTTT. Encoded protein: CASSLSGGGEKLFF.

This chain joins TRBV21-1 and TRBJ2-5; TRBD2 reflects the table's D call only, with no check against the DNA. TRBV21-1 is assigned pseudogene status. This CDR3 is 18 amino acids long. Written as DNA, the CDR3 is TGTGCCAGCAGCAAAGTTTGGGGACTAGCGGGAATCGAAGAGACCCAGTACTTC. It encodes CASSKVWGLAGIEETQYF.

The J gene is TRBJ2-1, the V gene TRBV2; D is unresolved. V gave up 4 bases and J gave up 4 bases, with 5 bases separating them. The CDR3 loop spans 12 amino acids. Germline lookup yields CDR1 SNHLY and CDR2 FYNNEI. CDR3: CASSALYNEQFF. CDR3 coding DNA: TGTGCCAGCAGTGCCTTATACAATGAGCAGTTCTTC.

This clone was recorded once. This chain connects TRBV19 to TRBJ2-1; 13 positions match TRBD2. The germline V gene encodes CDR1 LNHDA and CDR2 SQIVND (reference sequence). The CDR3 covers 17 residues. Trimming removed 5 bases from V and 8 bases from J; junction bases left unmatched: 12. CDR3 in DNA: TGTGCCAGTAGTCCGCGCCGACCGGGACTAGCGGGATATGAGCAGTTCTTC. This encodes CASSPRRPGLAGYEQFF. The whole variable domain, filled in from reference TRBV19 and TRBJ2-1, reads DGGITQSPKYLFRKEGQNVTLSCEQNLNHDAMYWYRQDPGQGLRLIYYSQIVNDFQKGDIAEGYSVSREKKESFPLTVTSAQKNPTAFYLCASSPRRPGLAGYEQFFGPGTRLTVL.

The chain is built from TRBV28 and TRBJ1-5; TRBD1 agrees at 7 bases. CDR1 MDHEN and CDR2 SYDVKM come from the germline V gene. This CDR3 region has 16 residues. Losses at the gene ends were 3 bases for V and 8 bases for J; bases not matched to a gene: 13. The CDR3 DNA reads as TGTGCCAGCAGTTTTCACCCACAGGGGCGCGCGAAGCCCCAGCATTTT. Encoded protein: CASSFHPQGRAKPQHF. Full variable domain (outside the CDR3, taken from reference TRBV28 and TRBJ1-5): DVKVTQSSRYLVKRTGEKVFLECVQDMDHENMFWYRQDPGLGLRLIYFSYDVKMKEKGDIPEGYSVSREKKERFSLILESASTNQTSMYLCASSFHPQGRAKPQHFGDGTRLSIL.

The chain is built from TRBV7-2 and TRBJ1-1, with 7 bases aligning to TRBD1. Trimming took 3 bases from V and 1 from J; bases not matched to a gene: 5. The CDR3 runs to 15 residues. Germline CDR1 SGHTA, CDR2 FQGNSA. The CDR3 reads CASSFRRQGNTEAFF. Written as DNA, the CDR3 is TGTGCCAGCAGCTTTAGGAGACAGGGGAACACTGAAGCTTTCTTT.

This chain links TRBV18 with TRBJ2-6; D may be TRBD1 (6 bases). V was cut by 3 bases and J by 0 bases, with 15 bases left in between. Germline-derived CDR1 and CDR2 are KGHSH and LQKENI. This CDR3 is 18 amino acids long. The CDR3 region is CASSPVGQSGSGANVLTF. CDR3 nucleotide sequence: TGTGCCAGCTCACCCGTTGGACAGAGTGGCTCTGGGGCCAACGTCCTGACTTTC.

The chain couples TRBV7-2 to TRBJ2-7; a possible D gene is TRBD1 (6 bases). This CDR3 comprises 13 residues. Trimming shortened V by 5 bases and J by 7 bases, and 15 bases separated the two germline ends. Germline V gene sequence: CDR1 SGHTA, CDR2 FQGNSA. The CDR3 loop is CASSPGGAGEQYF. Here the CDR3 DNA reads TGTGCCAGCAGCCCTGGGGGCGCCGGAGAGCAGTACTTC. The complete variable domain, with remaining parts taken from reference TRBV7-2 and TRBJ2-7, reads GAGVSQSPSNKVTEKGKDVELRCDPISGHTALYWYRQSLGQGLEFLIYFQGNSAPDKSGLPSDRFSAERTGGSVSTLTIQRTQQEDSAVYLCASSPGGAGEQYFGPGTRLTVT.

CDR3 bases: TGTGCCAGCAGCTTAGAGGCATTGAGGGCGTCCGGGGAGCTGTTTTTT. It translates to CASSLEALRASGELFF. V and J are TRBV7-9 and TRBJ2-2, with a tentative D call TRBD2 (5 bases). CDR1 SEHNR and CDR2 FQNEAQ come from the germline V gene (reference sequence). The V gene lost 1 base and the J gene lost 6 bases, with 15 bases spanning the gap. The CDR3 is 16 residues long.

The chain has TRBV12-2 and TRBJ2-1; the table's D call, TRBD2, was not checked against the DNA. TRBV12-2 is a recognized pseudogene. The CDR3 runs 15 residues. The DNA for the CDR3 is TGTGCAAGTCGCCCGGGACTAGCGGGAGACAATGAGCAGTTCTTC. The encoded protein is CASRPGLAGDNEQFF.

V and J are TRBV18 and TRBJ2-1, with D possibly matching TRBD2 (6 bases). Germline V gene lookup returns CDR1 KGHSH and CDR2 LQKENI. Trimming took off 0 bases at V and 9 bases at J, with 18 bases between the two ends. This CDR3 contains 16 residues. Here the CDR3 DNA reads TGTGCCAGCTCACCACCGTCTGGAGGGCCCTCGGTTGAGCAGTTCTTC. It codes for CASSPPSGGPSVEQFF.

This clone showed up just a few times. Other DNA variants within this sample encode the same CDR3. The V gene is TRBV5-5, the J gene TRBJ1-2, with 8 bases that match TRBD1. Trimming took 3 bases from V and 2 from J; bases not matched to a gene: 3. This CDR3 is 14 amino acids long. Germline CDR1 SGHKS, CDR2 YYEKEE (reference sequence). CDR3 amino acids: CASSSGQGNYGYTF. The CDR3 bases are TGTGCCAGCAGCTCCGGACAGGGCAACTATGGCTACACCTTC.

The chain joins TRBV19 to TRBJ2-1, with D tentatively TRBD2 (5 bases). This CDR3 is built from 14 residues. Germline assignment: CDR1 LNHDA and CDR2 SQIVND (reference sequence). V was pared by 7 bases and J by 4 bases, with 14 bases between. The CDR3 reads CASTEGARYNEQFF. The CDR3 DNA reads as TGTGCCAGTACCGAGGGAGCCCGATACAATGAGCAGTTCTTC.

V is TRBV10-3 and J is TRBJ1-1; 8 bases match TRBD1. Per the germline V gene, CDR1 is ENHRY and CDR2 is SYGVKD. The J segment lost 1 base and the V segment lost 6 bases, leaving 1 base of the junction unmatched. CDR3 length: 13 residues. The CDR3 region has the DNA TGTGCCATCAGGGACAGGGAGAACACTGAAGCTTTCTTT. It yields the protein CAIRDRENTEAFF.